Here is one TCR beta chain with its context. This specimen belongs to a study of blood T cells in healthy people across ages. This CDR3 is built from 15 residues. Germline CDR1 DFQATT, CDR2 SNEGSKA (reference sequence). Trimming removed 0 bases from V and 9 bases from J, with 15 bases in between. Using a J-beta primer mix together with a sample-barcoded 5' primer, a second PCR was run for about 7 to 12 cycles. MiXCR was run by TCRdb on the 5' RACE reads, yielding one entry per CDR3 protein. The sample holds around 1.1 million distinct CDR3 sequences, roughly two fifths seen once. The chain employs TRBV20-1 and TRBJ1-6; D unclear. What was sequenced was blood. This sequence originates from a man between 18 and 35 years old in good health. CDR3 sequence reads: CSARDRAGQSSPLHF. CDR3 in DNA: TGCAGTGCTAGAGATCGGGCAGGCCAAAGTTCACCCCTCCACTTT.